A selection of T cell receptor beta chains follows, all from one sample in a study of T-cell reconstitution after alpha-beta-depleted transplantation in children. A single record per CDR3 protein comes from TCRdb applying MiXCR to the PCR reads. The table lists roughly 200,000 distinct CDR3 sequences, roughly 6.6% of them singletons. Sequencing used PBMCs, obtained before TCRalphabeta/CD19-depleted stem cell transplant. Receptors were obtained from a boy between 2 and 10 years old with acute lymphoblastic leukemia, due to receive a stem cell transplant. The CDR3 runs from the conserved cysteine through the conserved F or W. Size tells how often a clone was seen (once, few, many) or the class of an expanded clone, and some rows leave it out.

CASSYAHGNTEAFF TRBV6-2/TRBV6-3 14 -
CSVEENAADTQYF TRBV29-1 13 many
CSARGGESYEQYF TRBV20-1 13 many
CASSYSPAWGDSNQPQHF TRBV6-2/TRBV6-3 18 -
CASSGAAKNTEAFF TRBV12-3/TRBV12-4 14 many
CASSHRDRDYEQYF TRBV12-3/TRBV12-4 14 many
CAISEGQGADGYTF TRBV10-3 14 many
CASSPPGTGAAKNIQYF TRBV6-2/TRBV6-3 17 many
CAIQRGTGATGELFF TRBV10-3 15 few
CSGSLGQSSYEQYF TRBV20-1 14 -
CASSLGVWSVVTGELFF TRBV7-2 17 many
CASSSPRQGLRSGELFF TRBV7-2 17 many
CASSPGTEYSNQPQHF TRBV5-1 16 few
CASSLTSLGTEAFF TRBV7-3 14 few
CASSSPHEPSVAKNIQYF TRBV11-2 18 -
CASSLTGYPNNEQFF TRBV5-1 15 many
CAISRRIRDGSSYEQYF TRBV10-3 17 many
CASSYPTIRTSGGSETQYF TRBV28 19 many
CASSLGENEQYF TRBV28 12 few
CASLWDTDTQYF TRBV12-3/TRBV12-4 12 few
CASSFSGGNTGELFF TRBV28 15 many
CASSASGSTPYEQYF TRBV9 15 many
CASRTGITDTQYF TRBV10-3 13 -
CSVVRATGELFF TRBV29-1 12 many
CASSLRRDYGYTF TRBV7-6 13 many
CASSLWRRELFF TRBV12-3/TRBV12-4 12 many
CASSFERGTDTQYF TRBV7-9 14 -
CASSSGTSGGRNEQYF TRBV7-6 16 few
CASSLGLGTGHTGELFF TRBV11-2 17 -
CSVDASGANVLTF TRBV29-1 13 many
CASSVGLAGTGELFF TRBV7-2 15 many
CASSRSPRDYGYTF TRBV27 14 many
CATQTVVNTEAFF TRBV10-3 13 few
CASRGSGPLLF TRBV4-1 11 -
CASTRAGDSYNEQFF TRBV7-2 15 few
CASLSLHEQYF TRBV2 11 many
CSVEGEYGTQAYNEQFF TRBV29-1 17 many
CASSHRGRAVDTQYF TRBV4-3 15 many
CASSLSSQRRSQETQYF TRBV5-5 17 many
CASSRLAGGYGNEQFF TRBV7-2 16 -
CSARGWTSGSENEQFF TRBV20-1 16 many
CASSQATLAGGRDTQYF TRBV4-3 17 many
CASSFGQGAAGELFF TRBV7-8 15 -
CASSAGENTGELFF TRBV11-2 14 many
CASSLGAGPQPQHF TRBV7-2 14 -
CASSLWASGGYNEQFF TRBV28 16 -
CSARDGGSTGQPQHF TRBV20-1 15 few
CASSPPRQAPGELFF TRBV2 15 many
CASSQDRGHINEKLFF TRBV4-3 16 few
CSAPTGTEKETQYF TRBV20-1 14 many
CASSLSPGPVADEQYF TRBV5-1 16 few
CASKGGTDRSNEQFF TRBV12-3/TRBV12-4 15 few